The subject of this entry is one T cell receptor (beta chain). This sample was included in a study of blood T cell repertoires in COVID-19. Study details: The United States, Italy and Spain supplied acute and convalescent COVID-19 samples. The cDNA or gDNA used as material had been derived from T cells, B-cell-depleted T cells, or PBMCs.

Per the original methods: Nucleated cell counts were estimated from reference gene primer amplification. Only in-frame clones appear in the TCRdb table, and some are missing; sequencing was by immunoSEQ multiplex PCR. Clone size and V and J calls were adopted from that table, with D and trimming inferred from the DNA. Of under 250,000 clones listed, around 88% are singletons. Sequencing was performed on peripheral blood. This receptor was obtained from a middle-aged man with active or convalescent COVID-19.

Here the CDR3 reads CASSLGGWLAGVSETQYF. As DNA, the CDR3 is TGTGCCAGCAGCTTAGGAGGGTGGCTAGCGGGAGTGTCAGAGACCCAGTACTTC. The chain uses TRBV11-2 and TRBJ2-5; 10 bases line up with TRBD2. The ends lost 1 base at V and 4 bases at J; junction bases unmatched: 12. CDR1 is SGHAT and CDR2 is FQNNGV in the germline V gene. The CDR3 consists of 18 residues.